The 21 T cell receptor beta chains in this list originate from one sample, sequenced in a study of blood T cell repertoires in COVID-19. Assay used: immunoSEQ multiplex PCR; TCRdb lists only in-frame clones, some missing. The sample gives under 80,000 clones, approximately 80% of which show up once; 4.8% is in the top ten. The sample comprised peripheral blood. The receptors shown here come from a woman older than 75 with active or convalescent COVID-19.

A single count supports this clone. The chain is built from TRBV6-2 or TRBV6-3 and TRBJ2-3; 11 bases align to TRBD2. The V gene end was trimmed by 6 bases and the J gene end by 5 bases; junction bases not matched to a gene: 16. The CDR3 loop spans 18 amino acids. CDR1 and CDR2 from the germline V gene are MNHEY and SVGEGT. Here the CDR3 DNA reads TGTGCCAGCAGGCCTGGGACTAGCGGTACCCCCCCCCTAGATACGCAGTATTTT. Its translation is CASRPGTSGTPPLDTQYF.

The genes are TRBV30 and TRBJ2-7, with TRBD1 matching 7 bases. This CDR3 contains 13 residues. V trimming: 1 base; J trimming: 2 bases; junction bases outside the gene matches: 2. Germline V lookup: CDR1 GTSNPN, CDR2 SVGIG (reference sequence). The DNA of the CDR3 is TGTGCCTGGAGTGGGGACAGCGCCTACGAGCAGTACTTC. This encodes CAWSGDSAYEQYF.

The rearrangement joins TRBV7-8 to TRBJ1-5, with TRBD1 matching over 9 bases. The J segment lost 6 bases and the V segment lost 5 bases, leaving 8 bases of the junction unmatched. The CDR3 covers 15 residues. Germline CDR1 reads SGHVS; CDR2 reads FQNEAQ. The CDR3: CASSGGTGQGQPQHF. As DNA, the CDR3 is TGTGCCAGCAGCGGAGGGACAGGGCAGGGTCAGCCCCAGCATTTT.

V gene TRBV5-1 combines with J gene TRBJ2-1; 12 bases match TRBD2. This CDR3 has 14 residues. V shed 7 bases, J shed 6 bases, and the junction held 5 bases outside the gene matches. In germline, CDR1 is SGHRS, CDR2 YFSETQ. CDR3 loop: CASRTSGGINEQFF. In DNA form, the CDR3 reads TGCGCCAGCCGTACTAGCGGGGGGATCAATGAGCAGTTCTTC.

This chain links TRBV6-5 with TRBJ1-1; D may be TRBD1 (5 bases). CDR3 length: 13 amino acids. Deletions cut 2 bases from V and 4 bases from J, with 8 bases between. The germline gives CDR1 MNHEY, CDR2 SVGAGI. The CDR3 here is CASSYRGSTEAFF. For the CDR3, the DNA is TGTGCCAGCAGTTACAGGGGAAGCACTGAAGCTTTCTTT.

The chain combines TRBV19 with TRBJ2-5, with 13 bases fitting TRBD2. The CDR3 is made up of 14 amino acids. CDR1 LNHDA and CDR2 SQIVND come from the germline V gene (reference sequence). With 6 bases clipped from V and 3 bases from J, the junction kept 1 base outside the gene matches. CDR3 protein: CASRGLAGKETQYF. CDR3 sequence (DNA): TGTGCCAGTAGGGGACTAGCGGGGAAAGAGACCCAGTACTTC.

The chain employs TRBV27 and TRBJ2-7; 10 bases fit TRBD1. The germline CDR1 and CDR2 sequences are MNHEY and SMNVEV (reference sequence). The V and J ends lost 4 bases and 1 base, in that order; junction bases with no gene match: 4. The length of the CDR3 is 15 residues. CDR3 sequence: CASSSGQGLSYEQYF. The CDR3 DNA follows: TGTGCCAGCAGTTCGGGACAGGGGCTTTCCTACGAGCAGTACTTC.

This CDR3 reads CASSQDDRARAQHF. The CDR3 bases are TGCGCCAGCAGCCAAGATGACAGGGCCAGGGCCCAGCATTTT. V gene TRBV4-1 combines with J gene TRBJ1-5; TRBD1 matches at 7 bases. This CDR3 comprises 14 residues. Looked up from germline, CDR1 is MGHRA and CDR2 is YSYEKL. The junction had 7 bases not matched to a gene; V was cut back by 0 bases and J by 11 bases.

The chain employs TRBV5-5 and TRBJ2-5; the match to TRBD1 covers 7 bases. The CDR3 totals 16 residues. Trimming cost V 0 bases and J 9 bases; bases outside gene matches: 14. CDR1 is SGHKS and CDR2 is YYEKEE in the germline V gene (reference sequence). CDR3 region: CASSLGRGQGVLSQYF. The CDR3 nucleotides are TGTGCCAGCAGCTTGGGCAGGGGCCAGGGGGTGTTGTCCCAGTACTTC.

V usage is TRBV6-2 or TRBV6-3 and J usage is TRBJ2-7; 9 nucleotides align to TRBD1. Per the germline V gene, CDR1 is MNHEY and CDR2 is SVGEGT. The V gene end was trimmed by 4 bases and the J gene end by 2 bases; junction bases not matched to a gene: 3. This CDR3 region has 14 residues. The CDR3 region is CASSSGTGTYEQYF. In DNA, the CDR3 is TGTGCCAGCAGTTCCGGGACAGGGACCTACGAGCAGTACTTC.

V gene TRBV24-1 combines with J gene TRBJ2-1, with 9 bases lining up with TRBD2. V lost 3 bases, J lost 6 bases, and 8 bases stayed unmatched. The CDR3 totals 16 residues. Germline lookup yields CDR1 KGHDR and CDR2 SFDVKD. CDR3 sequence reads: CATSDPIAGVANEQFF. Written as DNA, the CDR3 is TGTGCCACCAGTGATCCCATAGCGGGGGTAGCCAATGAGCAGTTCTTC.

Ten or more counts support this clone. The rearrangement joins TRBV7-9 to TRBJ1-6, with D possibly TRBD1 on 6 matching bases. Between the trimmed V and J ends, which lost 4 bases and 13 bases, there was a span of 14 bases. Germline V gene data show CDR1 as SEHNR and CDR2 as FQNEAQ (reference sequence). The CDR3 consists of 13 residues. Here the CDR3 reads CASSSGTPAPLHF. The CDR3 DNA reads TGTGCCAGCAGCTCCGGGACACCGGCTCCCCTCCACTTT.

J is TRBJ1-3 and V is TRBV30, with D tentatively TRBD1 (5 bases). The CDR3 sequence is 15 residues long. Germline V gene lookup returns CDR1 GTSNPN and CDR2 SVGIG (reference sequence). Trimming removed 0 bases from V and 2 bases from J, with 11 bases in between. CDR3 amino acids: CAWSVRGVAGNTIYF. CDR3 in DNA: TGTGCCTGGAGTGTAAGGGGCGTAGCTGGAAACACCATATATTTT.

The chain links TRBV7-6 to TRBJ1-1, with D maybe TRBD1 (5 bases). Germline values: CDR1 SGHVS, CDR2 FNYEAQ. V was cut by 5 bases and J by 5 bases, with 21 bases left in between. The CDR3 runs to 16 residues. The CDR3 reads CASSLQVTGGKTEAFF. The CDR3 DNA is TGTGCCAGCAGCCTCCAAGTTACTGGGGGGAAGACTGAAGCTTTCTTT. The complete variable domain, with remaining parts taken from reference TRBV7-6 and TRBJ1-1, reads GAGVSQSPRYKVTKRGQDVALRCDPISGHVSLYWYRQALGQGPEFLTYFNYEAQQDKSGLPNDRFSAERPEGSISTLTIQRTEQRDSAMYRCASSLQVTGGKTEAFFGQGTRLTVV.

The chain employs TRBV5-1 and TRBJ2-1; 14 nucleotides match TRBD2. Germline trimming cut 4 bases from V and 7 bases from J; bases unmatched to any gene: 13. Germline loops: CDR1 SGHRS, CDR2 YFSETQ. The CDR3 totals 18 residues. The CDR3 DNA sequence: TGCGCCAGCAGCCTCCGACTAGCGGGAGGGTACTGGGGGAATGAGCAGTTCTTC. Amino acid sequence: CASSLRLAGGYWGNEQFF.

This sequence joins TRBV7-2 and TRBJ1-5; tentatively, D is TRBD1 (6 bases). Germline CDR1 reads SGHTA; CDR2 reads FQGNSA. The CDR3 extends over 14 amino acids. V lost 5 bases to trimming and J lost 7 bases, with 15 bases between them. As DNA, the CDR3 is TGTGCCAGCAGCCCCGGGGCAGGGGTACAGCCCCAGCATTTT. Amino acids: CASSPGAGVQPQHF. The variable domain in full, with the rest retrieved from reference TRBV7-2 and TRBJ1-5, is GAGVSQSPSNKVTEKGKDVELRCDPISGHTALYWYRQSLGQGLEFLIYFQGNSAPDKSGLPSDRFSAERTGGSVSTLTIQRTQQEDSAVYLCASSPGAGVQPQHFGDGTRLSIL.

In its sample, this clone was seen a few times. In DNA form, the CDR3 reads TGTGCCATCAGTGAGAAGGCGGGTGGTTCACCCCTCCACTTT. Translation gives CAISEKAGGSPLHF. This chain connects TRBV10-3 to TRBJ1-6, with no clear D. CDR1 ENHRY and CDR2 SYGVKD come from the germline V gene. The CDR3 runs to 14 residues. Trimming took 2 bases from V and 9 from J, leaving 11 bases between them.

This chain uses TRBV5-1 with TRBJ2-7; D possibly corresponds to TRBD1 (6 bases). The CDR3 totals 16 residues. Trimming removed 0 bases at V and 1 base at J, with 14 bases between. The germline gives CDR1 SGHRS, CDR2 YFSETQ. CDR3 sequence: CASSLVGGTNSYEQYF. DNA for the CDR3: TGCGCCAGCAGCTTGGTTGGGGGCACAAATTCCTACGAGCAGTACTTC.

The chain carries TRBV24-1 and TRBJ2-7; perhaps TRBD2 as D (6 bases). This CDR3 is built from 15 residues. V lost 4 bases and J lost 5, with 17 bases in between. Germline V CDR1 and CDR2: KGHDR, SFDVKD. CDR3 bases: TGTGCCACCAGTGAGGTGGGAGGAAGCTTTCACGAGCAGTACTTC. The encoded protein is CATSEVGGSFHEQYF.

The chain joins TRBV15 to TRBJ2-7; 8 nucleotides align to TRBD1. Germline CDR1 reads LNHNV; CDR2 reads YYDKDF (reference sequence). Trimming cost V 1 base and J 2 bases; bases outside gene matches: 4. The CDR3 sequence is 15 residues long. The CDR3 loop reads CATSRGGQGAYEQYF. The CDR3 DNA reads TGTGCCACCAGCAGAGGCGGACAGGGTGCCTACGAGCAGTACTTC.

This clone has a single count. This chain joins TRBV10-3 and TRBJ2-1; D is possibly TRBD2 (6 bases). V dropped 0 bases and J dropped 2 bases, with 14 bases sitting between them. Germline lookup yields CDR1 ENHRY and CDR2 SYGVKD. The CDR3 has 17 residues. CDR3 nucleotide sequence: TGTGCCATCAGTGAGTCCCAATGGACGGGAGCCTACAATGAGCAGTTCTTC. This translates into CAISESQWTGAYNEQFF.